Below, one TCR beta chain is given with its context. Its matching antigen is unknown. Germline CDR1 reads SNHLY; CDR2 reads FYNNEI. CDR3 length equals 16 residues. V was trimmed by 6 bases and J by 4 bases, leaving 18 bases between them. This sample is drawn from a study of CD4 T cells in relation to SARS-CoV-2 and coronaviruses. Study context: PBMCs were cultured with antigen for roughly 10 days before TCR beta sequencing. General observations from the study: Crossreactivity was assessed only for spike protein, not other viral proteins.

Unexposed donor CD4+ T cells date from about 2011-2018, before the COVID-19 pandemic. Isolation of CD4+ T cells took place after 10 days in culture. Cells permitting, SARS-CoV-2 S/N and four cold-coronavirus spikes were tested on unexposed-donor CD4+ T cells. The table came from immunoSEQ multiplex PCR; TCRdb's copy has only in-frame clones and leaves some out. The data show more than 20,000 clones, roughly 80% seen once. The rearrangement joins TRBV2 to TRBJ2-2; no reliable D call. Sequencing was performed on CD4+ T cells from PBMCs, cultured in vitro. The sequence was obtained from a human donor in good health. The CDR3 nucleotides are TGTGCCAGCAGGAACCCGGACGGCTCCGTCACCGGGGAGCTGTTTTTT. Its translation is CASRNPDGSVTGELFF.